This TCR beta chain stems from a study of OX40 agonist ivuxolimab in advanced cancers. Findings and limits, study-wide: Averaged across samples, CD8+ T cells carried more expanded clones than CD4+ did. Clonal expansion in partial responders at 0.1-3.0 mg/kg ranked among the lowest.

Of note for this clone: What it binds is unknown.

Blood sampling took place at baseline, cycle 4 day 1, and cycle 7 day 1. The CDR3 covers 16 residues. V gave up 3 bases and J gave up 4 bases, with 16 bases separating them. Per the germline V gene, CDR1 is SGHTA and CDR2 is FQGNSA. Sequenced by immunoSEQ multiplex PCR; TCRdb stores in-frame clones only, minus some. The table records roughly 72,000 clones, 89% of them present only once. The rearrangement joins TRBV7-2 to TRBJ1-3; D not certain. Here the sequenced sample was CD4+ or CD8+ T cells sorted from blood, taken in a trial of the OX40 agonist ivuxolimab. The TCR sequence derives from an adult with an advanced solid tumor such as melanoma, head and neck, liver or kidney cancer. CDR3 sequence reads: CASSLTGVDGGNTIYF. Written as DNA, the CDR3 is TGTGCCAGCAGCTTGACCGGGGTAGACGGAGGAAACACCATATATTTT.